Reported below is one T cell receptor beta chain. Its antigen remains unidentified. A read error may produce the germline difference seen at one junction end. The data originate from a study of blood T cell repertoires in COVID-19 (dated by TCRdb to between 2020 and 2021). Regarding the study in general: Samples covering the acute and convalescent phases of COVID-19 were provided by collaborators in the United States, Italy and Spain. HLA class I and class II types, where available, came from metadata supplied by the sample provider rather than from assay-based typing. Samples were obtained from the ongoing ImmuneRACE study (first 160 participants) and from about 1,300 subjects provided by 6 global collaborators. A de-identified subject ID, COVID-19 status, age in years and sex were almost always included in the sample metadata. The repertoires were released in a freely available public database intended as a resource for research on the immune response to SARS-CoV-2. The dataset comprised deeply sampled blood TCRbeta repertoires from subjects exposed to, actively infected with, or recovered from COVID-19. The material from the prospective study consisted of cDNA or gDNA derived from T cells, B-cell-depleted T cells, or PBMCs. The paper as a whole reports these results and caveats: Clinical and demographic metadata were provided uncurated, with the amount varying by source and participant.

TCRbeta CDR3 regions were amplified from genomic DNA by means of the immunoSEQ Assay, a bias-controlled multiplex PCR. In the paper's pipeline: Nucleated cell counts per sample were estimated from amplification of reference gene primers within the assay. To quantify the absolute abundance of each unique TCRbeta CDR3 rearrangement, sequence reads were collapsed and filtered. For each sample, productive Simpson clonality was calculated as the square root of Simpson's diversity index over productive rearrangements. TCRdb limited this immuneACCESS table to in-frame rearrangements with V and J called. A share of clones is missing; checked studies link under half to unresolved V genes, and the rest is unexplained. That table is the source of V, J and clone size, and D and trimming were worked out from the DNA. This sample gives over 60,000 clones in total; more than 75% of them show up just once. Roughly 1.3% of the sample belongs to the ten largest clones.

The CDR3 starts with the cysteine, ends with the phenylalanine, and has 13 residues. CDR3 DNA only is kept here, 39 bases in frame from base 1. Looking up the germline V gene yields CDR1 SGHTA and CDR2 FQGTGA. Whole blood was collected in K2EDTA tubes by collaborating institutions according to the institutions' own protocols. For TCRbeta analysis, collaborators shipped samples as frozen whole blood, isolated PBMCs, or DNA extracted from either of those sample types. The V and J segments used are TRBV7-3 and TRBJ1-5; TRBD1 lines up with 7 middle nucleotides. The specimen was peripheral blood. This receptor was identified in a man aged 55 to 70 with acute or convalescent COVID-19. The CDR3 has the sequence CASSLTGDQPQHF. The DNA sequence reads TGTGCCAGCAGTTTAACAGGGGATCAGCCCCAGCATTTT.